This TCR beta chain comes out of a study of cytomegalovirus exposure and HLA in healthy donors. Study-wide results and caveats: The study put 150 to 200 TCR beta chains on its list as cytomegalovirus-associated. Productive rates of about 87% or about 30% were seen for most TCR beta V segments in an earlier analysis.

Germline assignment: CDR1 LGHNA and CDR2 YSLEER. This CDR3 spans 16 amino acids. V dropped 0 bases and J dropped 0 bases, with 12 bases sitting between them. Points on this clone: Its antigen is currently unknown.

13 Jbeta primers and 60 Vbeta primers were used for the PCR. Profiled with immunoSEQ multiplex PCR; TCRdb holds only in-frame clones, not every one. The sample lists under 200,000 clones; roughly 68% were seen once. The material sequenced was PBMCs. The chain is built from TRBV4-3 and TRBJ2-7; D perhaps matches TRBD1 (6 bases). This clonotype was sampled from a woman in her 30s in good health and CMV-seronegative. CDR3 residues: CASSQDVTQGSYEQYF. The CDR3 bases are TGCGCCAGCAGCCAAGATGTAACACAGGGCTCCTACGAGCAGTACTTC.